What follows is one T cell receptor beta chain and its context. The data originate from a study of blood T cells in healthy people across ages. Trimming took 8 bases from V and 4 from J; bases not matched to a gene: 14. Germline-derived CDR1 and CDR2 are SNHLY and FYNNEI. The CDR3 runs 16 residues. A second PCR of 7 to 11 cycles used a sample-barcoded 5' primer and a J-beta primer mix. TCRdb analysed the 5' RACE reads with MiXCR anew, one entry per CDR3 protein. Among hundreds of thousands of distinct CDR3 sequences, 32% were seen once, and the ten largest hold approximately 15%. The receptor's source is a woman of 80 years or more in good health. The specimen was blood. The J gene is TRBJ1-2, the V gene TRBV2, with 9 bases aligning to TRBD1. The CDR3 protein is CASGITGGAPIYGYTF. The CDR3 DNA reads as TGTGCCAGCGGCATAACAGGGGGCGCCCCGATCTATGGCTACACCTTC.